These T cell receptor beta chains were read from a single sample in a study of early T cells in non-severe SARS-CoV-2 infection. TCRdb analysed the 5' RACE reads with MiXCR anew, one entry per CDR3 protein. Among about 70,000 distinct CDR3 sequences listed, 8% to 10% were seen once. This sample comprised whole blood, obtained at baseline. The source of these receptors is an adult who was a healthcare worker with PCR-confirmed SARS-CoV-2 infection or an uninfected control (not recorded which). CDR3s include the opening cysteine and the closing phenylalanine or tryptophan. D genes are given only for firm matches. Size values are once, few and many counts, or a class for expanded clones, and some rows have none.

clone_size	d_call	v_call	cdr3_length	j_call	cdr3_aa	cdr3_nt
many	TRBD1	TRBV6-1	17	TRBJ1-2	CASTIGAGTGATYGYTF	TGTGCCAGCACCATCGGGGCGGGGACAGGGGCAACCTATGGCTACACCTTC
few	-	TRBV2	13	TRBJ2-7	CASGGDQTYEQYF	TGTGCCAGCGGAGGGGACCAGACCTACGAGCAGTACTTC
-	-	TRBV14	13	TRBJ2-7	CASSQERMGRQYF	TGTGCCAGCAGCCAAGAAAGAATGGGGCGACAGTACTTC
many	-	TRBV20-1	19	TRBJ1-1	CSAREYGVLRARQNTEAFF	TGCAGTGCTAGAGAATACGGGGTCCTGAGAGCCCGGCAGAACACTGAAGCTTTCTTT
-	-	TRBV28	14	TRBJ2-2	CASSTRYNTGELFF	TGTGCCAGCAGTACGCGATACAACACCGGGGAGCTGTTTTTT
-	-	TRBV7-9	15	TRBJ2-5	CASSLGDRDLETQYF	TGTGCCAGCAGCTTAGGGGACCGGGACTTAGAGACCCAGTACTTC
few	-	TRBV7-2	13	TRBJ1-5	CASSPTADQPQHF	TGTGCCAGCAGCCCTACAGCCGATCAGCCCCAGCATTTT
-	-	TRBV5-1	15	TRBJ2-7	CASSLAGQGFNEQYF	TGCGCCAGCAGCTTGGCCGGGCAGGGGTTCAACGAGCAGTACTTC
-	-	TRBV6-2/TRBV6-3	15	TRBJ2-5	CASNPVYRGEETQYF	TGTGCCAGCAACCCCGTCTATCGTGGGGAAGAGACCCAGTACTTC
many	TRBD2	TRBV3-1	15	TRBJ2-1	CASSQDLGSGIEQFF	TGTGCCAGCAGCCAAGATTTGGGTAGCGGGATTGAGCAGTTCTTC
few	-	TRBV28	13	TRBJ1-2	CASTQGNLYGYTF	TGTGCCAGCACTCAAGGGAATTTGTATGGCTACACCTTC
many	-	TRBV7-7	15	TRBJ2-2	CASSLGRDPREELFF	TGTGCTAGCAGCTTGGGGCGGGACCCGAGGGAAGAGCTGTTTTTT
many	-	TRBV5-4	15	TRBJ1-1	CASSPLDSMNTEAFF	TGTGCCAGCAGCCCTCTAGACAGCATGAACACTGAAGCTTTCTTT
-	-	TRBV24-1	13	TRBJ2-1	CATSGGSYNEQFF	TGTGCCACCAGCGGCGGGTCCTACAATGAGCAGTTCTTC